Listed below are T cell receptor beta chains from one sample, sequenced in a study of T cells after yellow fever vaccination. TCRdb passed the 5' RACE reads through MiXCR, listing each CDR3 protein once. The sample shows hundreds of thousands of distinct CDR3 sequences, 18% of them seen only once. The specimen comprised PBMCs, sampled before the yellow fever booster vaccination. The receptors shown here come from a man aged 18-30 years who received the YFV17D yellow fever vaccine. The CDR3 runs from the conserved cysteine through the conserved F or W. The size entry is marked missing in some rows and otherwise reads once, few, many or a size class.

j_gene,v_gene,abundance,CDR3aa
TRBJ2-3,TRBV12-3/TRBV12-4,many,CASNGGLAVDTQYF
TRBJ2-5,TRBV20-1,-,CSARDGYQETQYF
TRBJ1-1,TRBV20-1,-,CSARDGGLVAEAFF
TRBJ2-1,TRBV3-1,-,CASSQDLGAGGYNEQFF
TRBJ1-5,TRBV5-1,-,CASSFSCKGVQPQHF
TRBJ2-1,TRBV9,-,CASSVATGSYNEQFF
TRBJ2-7,TRBV7-2,-,CASSFGREVDEQYF
TRBJ2-2,TRBV20-1,-,CSAPGGGYTGELFF
TRBJ2-5,TRBV5-1,few,CASSLAWQETQYF
TRBJ2-1,TRBV11-3,-,CASSLGLVENEQFF
TRBJ1-1,TRBV5-1,-,CASSLGGTMNTEAFF
TRBJ2-3,TRBV2,-,CASSTGLGVDTQYF
TRBJ1-6,TRBV27,few,CASSFFSSPLHF
TRBJ2-1,TRBV5-1,few,CASSFRGGLRNEQFF
TRBJ1-6,TRBV25-1,few,CASSEGLSSYNSPLHF
TRBJ2-3,TRBV6-5,-,CASALAGADTQYF
TRBJ1-1,TRBV6-5,-,CASRADQGKDEAFF
TRBJ2-3,TRBV7-9,many,CASRSGLAGGDTQYF
TRBJ2-7,TRBV4-3,few,CASSQDIGTSGDLYEQYF
TRBJ2-7,TRBV7-3,-,CASSPGDRSYEQYF
TRBJ1-4,TRBV20-1,-,CSARGGGEKLFF
TRBJ2-1,TRBV7-9,-,CASSLAQGASNEQFF
TRBJ1-6,TRBV18,few,CASSPPGFNSPLHF
TRBJ2-3,TRBV28,-,CASSTLTVNLGTDTQYF